These 31 T cell receptor beta chains were all obtained from the same sample, sequenced in a study of neurological immune-mediated disorders. Each CDR3 protein gets one entry after TCRdb re-called the 5' RACE reads with MiXCR. Here the sample spans 70,000 to 75,000 distinct CDR3 sequences, around 13% being singletons. The time point was: longitudinal time-point 1 (baseline). The specimen sequenced was PBMCs. The receptors here all came from a female donor with HTLV-1-associated myelopathy (HAM/TSP).

This clonotype was observed many times. This chain connects TRBV6-1 to TRBJ2-7; D uncertain. The CDR3 totals 12 residues. V was clipped by 1 base and J by 4 bases, with 5 bases between them. Germline loops: CDR1 MNHNS, CDR2 SASEGT. The CDR3 nucleotides read TGTGCCAGCAGTGAAGGAGTTTACGAGCAGTACTTC. Residues: CASSEGVYEQYF.

This clonotype was detected only a few times. The chain carries TRBV5-1 and TRBJ2-1, with 9 positions matching TRBD2. The J segment lost 6 bases and the V segment lost 1 base, leaving 5 bases of the junction unmatched. This CDR3 region has 15 residues. The germline gives CDR1 SGHRS, CDR2 YFSETQ. The DNA of the CDR3 is TGCGCCAGCAGCTTGTCGAGACTAGCGGTCAATGAGCAGTTCTTC. Amino acid sequence: CASSLSRLAVNEQFF.

This clonotype appeared many times. This chain uses TRBV12-3 or TRBV12-4 with TRBJ1-5, with TRBD1 as a possible D gene (5 bases). The V gene lost 5 bases and the J gene lost 5 bases, with 16 bases spanning the gap. The CDR3 consists of 15 residues. The CDR3 coding sequence is TGTGCCAGCAGTAGAGGGTCGGGGCGCGATCAGCCCCAGCATTTT. Translation gives CASSRGSGRDQPQHF.

This clonotype came up many times. Here the CDR3 DNA reads TGTGCCACAGGAGGCGGACACTCGGAGGATGAGCAGTTCTTC. The encoded protein is CATGGGHSEDEQFF. The chain has TRBV24-1 and TRBJ2-1; D tentatively reads TRBD1 or TRBD2 (5 bases each). Trimming left V 10 bases short and J 8 bases short, with 20 bases between. The germline V gene encodes CDR1 KGHDR and CDR2 SFDVKD. There are 14 residues in the CDR3.

This clonotype was found many times. This rearrangement joins TRBV29-1 to TRBJ2-7; D is perhaps TRBD1 (6 bases). Trimming cost V 4 bases and J 5 bases, with 12 bases left between them. CDR3 length: 12 amino acids. Germline V CDR1 and CDR2: SQVTM, ANQGSEA. This CDR3 reads CSVAGEKNEQYF. CDR3 coding DNA: TGCAGCGTTGCAGGGGAAAAAAACGAGCAGTACTTC.

This clonotype came up a few times. The CDR3 nucleotides are TGTGCCAGCAGTCAACTAGCGGGGTCCTACAATGAGCAGTTCTTC. This gives the protein CASSQLAGSYNEQFF. The chain couples TRBV28 to TRBJ2-1; 10 bases agree with TRBD2. The germline V gene encodes CDR1 MDHEN and CDR2 SYDVKM. The CDR3 extends over 15 amino acids. J lost 1 base, V lost 5 bases, and 2 bases had no gene match.

V and J are TRBV9 and TRBJ1-1, with 10 bases aligning to TRBD1. V was clipped by 0 bases and J by 7 bases; unmatched bases: 6. Germline-derived CDR1 and CDR2 are SGDLS and YYNGEE. CDR3 size: 15 residues. CDR3 nucleotide sequence: TGTGCCAGCAGCGTAGCTGGGACAGGGGCCGATGAAGCTTTCTTT. Protein sequence: CASSVAGTGADEAFF.

This clonotype has a handful of counts. The chain recombines TRBV9 with TRBJ1-1; D is possibly TRBD1 (5 bases). The CDR3 loop spans 17 amino acids. Trimming left V 0 bases short and J 1 base short, with 16 bases between. CDR1 SGDLS and CDR2 YYNGEE come from the germline V gene. DNA for the CDR3: TGTGCCAGCAGCGTAGGAGTGGCGGGGCTCGGGAACACTGAAGCTTTCTTT. Encoded protein: CASSVGVAGLGNTEAFF.

This clonotype was seen ten or more times. V and J are TRBV10-3 and TRBJ2-4; D may be TRBD1 or TRBD2 (5 bases each). Looked up from germline, CDR1 is ENHRY and CDR2 is SYGVKD. CDR3 length equals 14 residues. Trimming pared 2 bases from V and 9 bases from J, leaving 14 bases between. CDR3 sequence (DNA): TGTGCCATCAGTGAGGGTAGAGGGGTCGGCATTCAGTACTTC. It is translated as CAISEGRGVGIQYF.

This clonotype was seen repeatedly, ten times or more. The chain joins TRBV5-1 to TRBJ2-7; a possible D gene is TRBD1 (5 bases). The CDR3 contains 13 residues. The germline V and J ends were trimmed by 7 bases and 4 bases, with 15 bases remaining between them. Germline-derived CDR1 and CDR2 are SGHRS and YFSETQ. In DNA form, the CDR3 reads TGCGCCAGCCGATACGATCAGGGATACGAGCAGTACTTC. Amino acids: CASRYDQGYEQYF. The entire variable domain, with the rest obtained from reference TRBV5-1 and TRBJ2-7, is as follows: KAGVTQTPRYLIKTRGQQVTLSCSPISGHRSVSWYQQTPGQGLQFLFEYFSETQRNKGNFPGRFSGRQFSNSRSEMNVSTLELGDSALYLCASRYDQGYEQYFGPGTRLTVT.

This clonotype was counted ten times or more. CDR3 DNA: TGTGCCAGCAGCCAAGGGTGGGACAGTGGAGATACGCAGTATTTT. Translation gives CASSQGWDSGDTQYF. V gene TRBV3-1 combines with J gene TRBJ2-3, with 7 bases lining up with TRBD1. V gave up 1 base and J gave up 5 bases; unmatched junction bases: 6. The CDR3 consists of 15 residues. Germline V gives CDR1 LGHDT, CDR2 YNNKEL (reference sequence).

This clonotype was counted many times. This chain links TRBV12-3 or TRBV12-4 with TRBJ1-1; D uncertain. The V gene lost 2 bases and the J gene lost 11 bases, with 9 bases spanning the gap. The CDR3 consists of 11 residues. CDR3 coding DNA: TGTGCCAGCAGTTTAACGGATTTGGCTTTCTTT. Its translation: CASSLTDLAFF.

This clonotype was recorded at least ten times. The chain links TRBV28 to TRBJ1-5; D gene unclear. V was trimmed by 7 bases and J by 4 bases, leaving 17 bases between them. Germline V gives CDR1 MDHEN, CDR2 SYDVKM. There are 15 residues in the CDR3. Here the CDR3 reads CASTPAGTSNQPQHF. The CDR3 DNA reads as TGTGCCAGCACCCCGGCAGGCACCTCGAATCAGCCCCAGCATTTT.

A few counts support this clonotype. The rearrangement joins TRBV20-1 to TRBJ2-5; D is unclear. The CDR3 spans 14 residues. The germline CDR1 and CDR2 sequences are DFQATT and SNEGSKA (reference sequence). Trimming stripped 0 bases from V and 1 base from J, with 9 bases between. For the CDR3, the DNA is TGCAGTGCTAGAGATCTCGAGAGCCAAGAGACCCAGTACTTC. Its protein product is CSARDLESQETQYF.

There are many counts of this clonotype. The rearrangement links TRBV27 to TRBJ2-6; D might be TRBD2 (5 bases). CDR1 and CDR2 (germline): MNHEY, SMNVEV (reference sequence). The CDR3 is 16 residues long. V was cut by 2 bases and J by 3 bases, with 11 bases left in between. CDR3 residues: CASSLIGVVGANVLTF. In DNA, the CDR3 is TGTGCCAGCAGTTTAATCGGGGTCGTTGGGGCCAACGTCCTGACTTTC.

This clonotype showed up many times. This chain uses TRBV12-3 or TRBV12-4 with TRBJ2-2; no definite D call. The CDR3 spans 14 residues. Trimming removed 3 bases at V and 2 bases at J, with 7 bases between. CDR3 amino acids: CASSLGLNTGELFF. CDR3 in DNA: TGTGCCAGCAGTTTGGGCTTAAACACCGGGGAGCTGTTTTTT.

This clonotype was detected many times. The gene calls are TRBV6-4 and TRBJ1-1; no reliable D call. V lost 3 bases, J lost 1 base, and 9 bases lay in between. Germline CDR1 reads MRHNA; CDR2 reads SNTAGT. This CDR3 is 14 amino acids long. The CDR3 region is CASSETGSNTEAFF. The DNA for the CDR3 is TGTGCCAGCAGTGAGACGGGCTCGAACACTGAAGCTTTCTTT.

Only a few counts were recorded for this clonotype. V usage is TRBV27 and J usage is TRBJ2-1; D not resolved. CDR1 and CDR2 from the germline V gene are MNHEY and SMNVEV (reference sequence). CDR3 length equals 14 residues. Trimming removed 3 bases at V and 10 bases at J, with 16 bases between. Here the CDR3 reads CASSFRRPQSEQFF. The CDR3 DNA follows: TGTGCCAGCAGTTTTCGGCGTCCCCAATCAGAGCAGTTCTTC.

This clonotype was recorded many times. This chain uses TRBV25-1 with TRBJ1-5, with unresolved D. V was clipped by 7 bases and J by 7 bases, with 8 bases between them. The CDR3 is 11 amino acids. CDR1 is MGHDK and CDR2 is SYGVNS in the germline V gene. CDR3 DNA: TGTGCCAGCAATAGGAAACAGCCCCAGCATTTT. It specifies CASNRKQPQHF.

This clonotype was observed at least ten times. The rearrangement uses TRBV12-3 or TRBV12-4 and TRBJ2-3, with D perhaps matching TRBD1 (6 bases). The V and J ends lost 9 bases and 10 bases respectively, with 17 bases between them. This CDR3 has 12 residues. The CDR3 DNA sequence: TGTGCCAGTAGGGGGAAGGGGATTGCGCAGTATTTT. Its translation: CASRGKGIAQYF.

This clonotype was detected many times. CDR3 in amino acids: CAIPRPAPHPRQNRAQETQYF. CDR3 sequence (DNA): TGTGCCATCCCCCGGCCGGCCCCTCACCCTAGACAGAACCGAGCCCAAGAGACCCAGTACTTC. J is TRBJ2-5 and V is TRBV27, with TRBD1 as a possible D gene (5 bases). The V gene's germline CDR1 is MNHEY and CDR2 SMNVEV (reference sequence). With 10 bases removed from V and 1 base from J, the gap between germline ends came to 37 bases. CDR3 size: 21 residues.

This clonotype was found many times. The chain has TRBV27 and TRBJ1-1; D uncertain. The CDR3 is 14 residues long. Germline-derived CDR1 and CDR2 are MNHEY and SMNVEV (reference sequence). V was cut by 9 bases and J by 1 base, with 15 bases left in between. This CDR3 is CASRREGANTEAFF. The CDR3 nucleotides are TGTGCCAGTAGACGGGAGGGAGCGAACACTGAAGCTTTCTTT.

This clonotype was counted at least ten times. The chain links TRBV4-1 to TRBJ2-7, with TRBD1 as a possible D gene (5 bases). Per germline, CDR1 MGHRA and CDR2 YSYEKL. Trimming took 1 base from V and 0 from J, leaving 7 bases between them. The CDR3 is made up of 14 amino acids. The chain's CDR3 is CASSQGQRSYEQYF. CDR3 sequence (DNA): TGCGCCAGCAGCCAAGGACAGCGCTCCTACGAGCAGTACTTC.

This clonotype was observed at least ten times. The CDR3 region has the DNA TGTGCCAGCAGCCCGGACAGGGACAATGAGCAGTTCTTC. It specifies CASSPDRDNEQFF. The rearrangement uses TRBV7-9 and TRBJ2-1, with TRBD1 matching 8 bases. The CDR3 spans 13 residues. V was clipped by 5 bases and J by 5 bases; unmatched bases: 2. Germline CDR1 SEHNR, CDR2 FQNEAQ (reference sequence).

This clonotype was counted many times. V and J are TRBV20-1 and TRBJ2-7; 8 bases match TRBD1. The J segment lost 7 bases and the V segment lost 4 bases, leaving 9 bases of the junction unmatched. This CDR3 has 13 residues. Germline values: CDR1 DFQATT, CDR2 SNEGSKA (reference sequence). CDR3 bases: TGCAGTGCTAAGCCGACAGGGGTTTTAGAGCAGTACTTC. Amino acids: CSAKPTGVLEQYF.

This clonotype was counted at least ten times. The chain uses TRBV5-5 and TRBJ2-6, with D uncertain. V was shortened by 3 bases and J by 0 bases, with 10 bases between the two germline ends. The CDR3 covers 16 residues. Germline assignment: CDR1 SGHKS and CDR2 YYEKEE (reference sequence). The CDR3 sequence is CASSSLASSGANVLTF. CDR3 bases: TGTGCCAGCAGCTCCCTCGCCAGCTCTGGGGCCAACGTCCTGACTTTC. Complete variable domain (other parts from reference TRBV5-5 and TRBJ2-6): DAGVTQSPTHLIKTRGQQVTLRCSPISGHKSVSWYQQVLGQGPQFIFQYYEKEERGRGNFPDRFSARQFPNYSSELNVNALLLGDSALYLCASSSLASSGANVLTFGAGSRLTVL.

This clonotype was seen many times. The chain combines TRBV5-1 with TRBJ2-7; D gene ambiguous. The CDR3 runs 13 residues. The V and J ends lost 1 base and 4 bases respectively, with 9 bases between them. Per the germline V gene, CDR1 is SGHRS and CDR2 is YFSETQ. The CDR3 loop reads CASSLRGDYEQYF. CDR3 sequence (DNA): TGCGCCAGCAGCTTGAGAGGAGATTACGAGCAGTACTTC.

The chain links TRBV5-6 to TRBJ1-1; D is undetermined. This CDR3 is 13 amino acids long. V was cut by 7 bases and J by 1 base, with 11 bases left in between. The germline V gene has CDR1 SGHDT and CDR2 YYEEEE. The CDR3 loop reads CASLVQRNTEAFF. The CDR3 DNA reads TGTGCCAGCTTGGTACAGAGGAACACTGAAGCTTTCTTT.

This clonotype was recorded at least ten times. The rearrangement uses TRBV6-2 or TRBV6-3 and TRBJ2-3; 16 nucleotides align to TRBD2. This CDR3 comprises 16 residues. The V gene's germline CDR1 is MNHEY and CDR2 SVGEGT. V dropped 5 bases and J dropped 11; count of bases not matched to a gene: 10. CDR3 sequence: CASSGTSGGAGGRQYF. DNA of the CDR3: TGTGCCAGCAGTGGGACTAGCGGGGGGGCCGGGGGGAGGCAGTATTTT.

The J gene is TRBJ2-5, the V gene TRBV27; 8 bases align to TRBD1. Germline CDR1 MNHEY, CDR2 SMNVEV (reference sequence). Trimming at V came to 4 bases and at J to 1 base, leaving 14 bases not matched to a gene. The CDR3 has 18 amino acids. CDR3 nucleotide sequence: TGTGCCAGCAGTTCTAGGATTACCGACAGGGGAATCCAAGAGACCCAGTACTTC. Amino acids: CASSSRITDRGIQETQYF.

Turning to this clonotype: With a much larger clone just one base away, this may be a read error. The chain has TRBV5-1 and TRBJ2-3; D is unresolved. V lost 5 bases, J lost 6 bases, and 13 bases lay in between. CDR1 is SGHRS and CDR2 is YFSETQ in the germline V gene. The CDR3 has 13 residues. CDR3 protein: CASSRTAMDTQYF. The CDR3, as DNA: TGCGCCAGCAGTCGCACCGCGATGGATACGCAGTATTTT.